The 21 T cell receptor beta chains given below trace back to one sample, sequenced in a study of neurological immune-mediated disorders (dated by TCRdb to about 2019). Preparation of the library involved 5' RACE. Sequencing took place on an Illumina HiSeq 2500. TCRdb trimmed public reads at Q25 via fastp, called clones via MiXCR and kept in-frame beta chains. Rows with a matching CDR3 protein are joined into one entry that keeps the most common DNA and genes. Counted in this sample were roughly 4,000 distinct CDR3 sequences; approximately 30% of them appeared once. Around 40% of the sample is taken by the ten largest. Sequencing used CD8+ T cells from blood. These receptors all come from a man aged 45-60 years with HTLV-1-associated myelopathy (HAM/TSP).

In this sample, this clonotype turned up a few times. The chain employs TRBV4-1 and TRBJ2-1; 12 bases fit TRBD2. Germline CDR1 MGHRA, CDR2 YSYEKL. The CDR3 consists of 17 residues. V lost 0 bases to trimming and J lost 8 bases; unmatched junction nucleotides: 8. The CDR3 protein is CASSQDLLTSGSHEQFF. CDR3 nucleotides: TGCGCCAGCAGCCAAGATCTCCTGACTAGCGGGAGCCATGAGCAGTTCTTC.

The CDR3 bases are TGTGCCAGCAGCTCCGGGACAGGGGGCGTTTCCTATGGCTACACCTTC. Its translation: CASSSGTGGVSYGYTF. The gene calls are TRBV3-1 and TRBJ1-2; 12 bases are shared with TRBD1. Germline CDR1 and CDR2: LGHDT and YNNKEL (reference sequence). V gave up 5 bases and J gave up 4 bases; unmatched junction bases: 8. The CDR3 runs 16 residues.

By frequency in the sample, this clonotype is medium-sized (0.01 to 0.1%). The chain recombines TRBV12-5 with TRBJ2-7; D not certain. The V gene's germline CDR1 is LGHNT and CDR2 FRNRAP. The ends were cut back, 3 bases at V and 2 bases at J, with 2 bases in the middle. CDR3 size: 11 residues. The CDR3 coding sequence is TGTGCTAGTGGTTTTGCCTACGAGCAGTACTTC. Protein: CASGFAYEQYF. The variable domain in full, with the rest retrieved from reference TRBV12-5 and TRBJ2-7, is DARVTQTPRHKVTEMGQEVTMRCQPILGHNTVFWYRQTMMQGLELLAYFRNRAPLDDSGMPKDRFSAEMPDATLATLKIQPSEPRDSAVYFCASGFAYEQYFGPGTRLTVT.

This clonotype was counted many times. The chain's CDR3 is CSARDLTGRDTQYF. As DNA, the CDR3 is TGCAGTGCTAGAGATCTCACGGGGAGGGATACGCAGTATTTT. The gene calls are TRBV20-1 and TRBJ2-3, with a possible D match to TRBD2 (6 bases). Trimming shortened V by 0 bases and J by 6 bases, and 13 bases separated the two germline ends. Germline lookup yields CDR1 DFQATT and CDR2 SNEGSKA (reference sequence). The CDR3 length is 14 residues.

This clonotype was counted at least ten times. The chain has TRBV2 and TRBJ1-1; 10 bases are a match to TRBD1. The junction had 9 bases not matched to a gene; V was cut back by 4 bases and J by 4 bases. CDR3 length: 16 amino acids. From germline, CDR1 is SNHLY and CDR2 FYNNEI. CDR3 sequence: CASSGGTGAVGTEAFF. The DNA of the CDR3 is TGTGCCAGCAGTGGGGGGACAGGGGCGGTGGGCACTGAAGCTTTCTTT.

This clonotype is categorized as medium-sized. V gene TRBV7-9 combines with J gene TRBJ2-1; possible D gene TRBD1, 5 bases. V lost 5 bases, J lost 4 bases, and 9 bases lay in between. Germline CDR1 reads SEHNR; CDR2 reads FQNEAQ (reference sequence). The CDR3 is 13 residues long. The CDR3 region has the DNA TGTGCCAGCAGCCCAAACAGGTACAATGAGCAGTTCTTC. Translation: CASSPNRYNEQFF.

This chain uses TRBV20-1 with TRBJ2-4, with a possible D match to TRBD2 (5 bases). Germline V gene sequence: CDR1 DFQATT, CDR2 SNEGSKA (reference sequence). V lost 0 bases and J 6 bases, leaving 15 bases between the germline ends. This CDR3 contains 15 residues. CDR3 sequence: CSARDHSDSGNIQYF. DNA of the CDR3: TGCAGTGCTAGAGATCACTCGGACTCCGGAAACATTCAGTACTTC.

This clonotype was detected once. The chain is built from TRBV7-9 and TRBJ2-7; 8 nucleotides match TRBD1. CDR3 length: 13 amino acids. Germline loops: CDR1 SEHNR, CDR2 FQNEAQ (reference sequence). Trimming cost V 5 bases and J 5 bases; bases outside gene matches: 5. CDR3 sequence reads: CASSPDRANEQYF. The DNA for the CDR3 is TGTGCCAGCAGCCCGGACAGGGCAAACGAGCAGTACTTC. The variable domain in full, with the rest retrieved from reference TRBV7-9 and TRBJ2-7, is DTGVSQNPRHKITKRGQNVTFRCDPISEHNRLYWYRQTLGQGPEFLTYFQNEAQLEKSRLLSDRFSAERPKGSFSTLEIQRTEQGDSAMYLCASSPDRANEQYFGPGTRLTVT.

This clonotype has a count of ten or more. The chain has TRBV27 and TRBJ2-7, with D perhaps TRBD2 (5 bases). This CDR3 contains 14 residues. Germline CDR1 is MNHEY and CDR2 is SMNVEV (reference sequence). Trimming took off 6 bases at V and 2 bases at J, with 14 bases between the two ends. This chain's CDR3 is CASSSERHAYEQYF. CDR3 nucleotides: TGTGCCAGCAGCTCCGAGCGGCACGCCTACGAGCAGTACTTC.

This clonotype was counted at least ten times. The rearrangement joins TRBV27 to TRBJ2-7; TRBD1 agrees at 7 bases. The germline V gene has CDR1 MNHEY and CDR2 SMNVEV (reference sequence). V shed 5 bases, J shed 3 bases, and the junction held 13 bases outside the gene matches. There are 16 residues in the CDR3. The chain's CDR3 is CASSRYRTGDNYEQYF. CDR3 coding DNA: TGTGCCAGCAGTCGATACAGGACAGGCGACAACTACGAGCAGTACTTC.

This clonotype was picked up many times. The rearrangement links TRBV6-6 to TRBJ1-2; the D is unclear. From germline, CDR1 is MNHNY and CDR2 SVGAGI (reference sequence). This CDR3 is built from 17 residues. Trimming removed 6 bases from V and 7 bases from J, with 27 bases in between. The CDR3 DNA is TGTGCCAGCAGCCCCATTCCTCGCGACGGTCATGCTGGTGGCTACACCTTC. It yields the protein CASSPIPRDGHAGGYTF.

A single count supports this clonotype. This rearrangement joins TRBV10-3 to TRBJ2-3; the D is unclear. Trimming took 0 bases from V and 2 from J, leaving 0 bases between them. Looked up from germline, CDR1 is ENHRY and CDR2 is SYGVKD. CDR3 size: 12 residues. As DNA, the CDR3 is TGTGCCATCAGTGAGTCCACAGATACGCAGTATTTT. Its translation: CAISESTDTQYF.

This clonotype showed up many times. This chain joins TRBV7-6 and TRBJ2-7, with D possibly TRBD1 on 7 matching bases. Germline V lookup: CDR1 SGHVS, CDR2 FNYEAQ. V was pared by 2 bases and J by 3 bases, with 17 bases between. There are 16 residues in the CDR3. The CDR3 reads CASSLRGQGRNYEQYF. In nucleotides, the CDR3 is TGTGCCAGCAGCTTAAGGGGGCAGGGGAGGAACTACGAGCAGTACTTC.

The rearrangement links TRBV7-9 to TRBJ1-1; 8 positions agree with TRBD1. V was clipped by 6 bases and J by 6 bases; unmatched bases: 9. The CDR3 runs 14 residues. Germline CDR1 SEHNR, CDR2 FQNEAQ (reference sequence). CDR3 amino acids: CASRVDRGVAEAFF. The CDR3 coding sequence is TGTGCCAGCAGAGTAGACAGGGGAGTCGCTGAAGCTTTCTTT. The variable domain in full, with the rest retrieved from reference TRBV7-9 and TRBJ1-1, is DTGVSQNPRHKITKRGQNVTFRCDPISEHNRLYWYRQTLGQGPEFLTYFQNEAQLEKSRLLSDRFSAERPKGSFSTLEIQRTEQGDSAMYLCASRVDRGVAEAFFGQGTRLTVV.

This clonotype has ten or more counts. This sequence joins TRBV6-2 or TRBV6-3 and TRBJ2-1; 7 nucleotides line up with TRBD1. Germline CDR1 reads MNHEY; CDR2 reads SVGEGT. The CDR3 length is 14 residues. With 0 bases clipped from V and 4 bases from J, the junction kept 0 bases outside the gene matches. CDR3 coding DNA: TGTGCCAGCAGTTACTCGACAGGGTACAATGAGCAGTTCTTC. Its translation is CASSYSTGYNEQFF.

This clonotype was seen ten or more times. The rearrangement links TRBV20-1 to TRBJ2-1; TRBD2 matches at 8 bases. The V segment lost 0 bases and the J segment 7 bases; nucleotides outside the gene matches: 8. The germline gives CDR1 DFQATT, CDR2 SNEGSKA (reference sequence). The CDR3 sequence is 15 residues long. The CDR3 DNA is TGCAGTGCTAGAGATCCAGGCGGGGGGTTAAATGAGCAGTTCTTC. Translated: CSARDPGGGLNEQFF.

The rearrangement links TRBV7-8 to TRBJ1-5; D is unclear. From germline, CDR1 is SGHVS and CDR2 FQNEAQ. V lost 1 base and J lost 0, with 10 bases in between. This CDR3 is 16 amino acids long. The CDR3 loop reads CASSLEGVNSNQPQHF. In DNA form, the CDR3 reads TGTGCCAGCAGCTTAGAGGGCGTTAATAGCAATCAGCCCCAGCATTTT.

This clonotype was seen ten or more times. The CDR3 coding sequence is TGCAGTGCCCCAGCCGGGACAAATAACTATGGCTACACCTTC. This gives the protein CSAPAGTNNYGYTF. The genes are TRBV20-1 and TRBJ1-2; TRBD1 is a possible D gene (6 bases). Germline V gives CDR1 DFQATT, CDR2 SNEGSKA (reference sequence). The CDR3 extends over 14 amino acids. Trimming cost V 6 bases and J 1 base, with 15 bases left between them.

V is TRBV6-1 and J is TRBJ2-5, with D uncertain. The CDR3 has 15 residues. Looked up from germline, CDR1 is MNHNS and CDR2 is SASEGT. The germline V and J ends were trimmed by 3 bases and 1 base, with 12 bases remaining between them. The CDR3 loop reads CASSEGWGIQETQYF. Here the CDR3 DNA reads TGTGCCAGCAGTGAGGGGTGGGGTATCCAAGAGACCCAGTACTTC.

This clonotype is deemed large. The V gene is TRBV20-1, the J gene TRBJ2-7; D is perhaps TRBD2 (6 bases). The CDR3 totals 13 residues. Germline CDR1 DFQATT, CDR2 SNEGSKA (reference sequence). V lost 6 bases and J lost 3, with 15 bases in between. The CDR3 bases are TGCAGTGCCGTAAGTCTGGGGGGCTACGAGCAGTACTTC. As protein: CSAVSLGGYEQYF.

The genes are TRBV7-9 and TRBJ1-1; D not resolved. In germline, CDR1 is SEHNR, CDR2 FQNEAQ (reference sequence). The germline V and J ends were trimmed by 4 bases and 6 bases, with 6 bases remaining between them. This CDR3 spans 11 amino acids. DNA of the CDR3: TGTGCCAGCAGCTATGGGCCTGAAGCTTTCTTT. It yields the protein CASSYGPEAFF.